These T cell receptor beta chains were read from a single sample in a study of cytomegalovirus exposure and HLA in healthy donors. The protocol was immunoSEQ multiplex PCR, while the TCRdb copy is restricted to in-frame clones and leaves out a portion. The sample lists about 100,000 clones; about 70% were seen once. The sequenced sample consisted of PBMCs. The receptors shown here come from a woman aged 40 to 49 in good health and CMV-seronegative. Both conserved end residues are part of each CDR3.

j_call: TRBJ2-2
v_call: TRBV29-1
cdr3_aa: CSVSTSGSSGELFF

j_call: TRBJ2-7
v_call: TRBV29-1
cdr3_aa: CSVGAGAGEQYF

j_call: TRBJ2-5
v_call: TRBV9
cdr3_aa: CASSVAPRTFQETQYF

j_call: TRBJ1-6
v_call: TRBV28
cdr3_aa: CASSFVQGVNSPLHF

j_call: TRBJ2-2
v_call: TRBV7-6
cdr3_aa: CASSLAAGGQDTGELFF

j_call: TRBJ2-7
v_call: TRBV25-1
cdr3_aa: CASSDRTYPTEQYF

j_call: TRBJ1-6
v_call: TRBV19
cdr3_aa: CATKQGADNSPLHF

j_call: TRBJ1-3
v_call: TRBV19
cdr3_aa: CASTITGSYSGNTIYF

j_call: TRBJ2-7
v_call: TRBV14
cdr3_aa: CASSQDGAFLGRFGEYEQYF

j_call: TRBJ2-2
v_call: TRBV5-1
cdr3_aa: CASISGGDTGELFF

j_call: TRBJ2-7
v_call: TRBV19
cdr3_aa: CASRNTYEQYF

j_call: TRBJ2-3
v_call: TRBV10-1
cdr3_aa: CASSDRQGYRADTQYF

j_call: TRBJ2-2
v_call: TRBV7-9
cdr3_aa: CASRSDRAKTGELFF

j_call: TRBJ2-1
v_call: TRBV5-4
cdr3_aa: CASSLTSNSYNEQFF

j_call: TRBJ2-1
v_call: TRBV28
cdr3_aa: CASSFPSGSVHEQFF

j_call: TRBJ2-7
v_call: TRBV7-9
cdr3_aa: CSSSLQGGYEQYF

j_call: TRBJ1-1
v_call: TRBV6-5
cdr3_aa: CASSTGTGANTEAFF

j_call: TRBJ2-7
v_call: TRBV5-1
cdr3_aa: CASSLVLTGGSHEQYF

j_call: TRBJ2-3
v_call: TRBV15
cdr3_aa: CATSRTGDTQYF

j_call: TRBJ2-5
v_call: TRBV4-3
cdr3_aa: CASSQEGREETQYF

j_call: TRBJ1-2
v_call: TRBV27
cdr3_aa: CASSLVVNGGNYGYTF

j_call: TRBJ2-5
v_call: TRBV18
cdr3_aa: CASSPRDSLETQYF

j_call: TRBJ2-5
v_call: TRBV6-4
cdr3_aa: CASSPDRASTQYF

j_call: TRBJ1-1
v_call: TRBV5-6
cdr3_aa: CASSFGTGGGGTEAFF

j_call: TRBJ2-7
v_call: TRBV5-1
cdr3_aa: CASSPGLHEQYF

j_call: TRBJ2-2
v_call: TRBV13
cdr3_aa: CASSSDRGQGMKGELFF

j_call: TRBJ2-3
v_call: TRBV2
cdr3_aa: CASSRGGVSDTQYF

j_call: TRBJ2-5
v_call: TRBV7-2
cdr3_aa: CASSSQSVETQYF

j_call: TRBJ1-2
v_call: TRBV6-6
cdr3_aa: CASSQGQGALYSGYTF

j_call: TRBJ1-5
v_call: TRBV7-6
cdr3_aa: CASSPRGEEPQHF

j_call: TRBJ2-1
v_call: TRBV9
cdr3_aa: CASSVGGLAVNEQFF

j_call: TRBJ1-5
v_call: TRBV2
cdr3_aa: CASSAGVGRNQPQHF

j_call: TRBJ2-3
v_call: TRBV5-1
cdr3_aa: CASSLVTRVDTQYF

j_call: TRBJ1-1
v_call: TRBV19
cdr3_aa: CASSATGGLGDTEAFF

j_call: TRBJ2-7
v_call: TRBV15
cdr3_aa: CATSRGAYHEQYF

j_call: TRBJ1-6
v_call: TRBV4-2
cdr3_aa: CASSQSGDNNSPLHF

j_call: TRBJ2-1
v_call: TRBV10-3
cdr3_aa: CAISGQGMVNEQFF

j_call: TRBJ1-6
v_call: TRBV7-8
cdr3_aa: CASSGGAQGLDSPLHF

j_call: TRBJ1-1
v_call: TRBV5-5
cdr3_aa: CASSLAVNTEAFF

j_call: TRBJ1-1
v_call: TRBV7-3
cdr3_aa: CASSLDGRKGSTEAFF

j_call: TRBJ2-2
v_call: TRBV7-6
cdr3_aa: CASSFSPGDGVTGELFF

j_call: TRBJ2-3
v_call: TRBV11-2
cdr3_aa: CASSLTGGGKADTQYF

j_call: TRBJ2-2
v_call: TRBV7-9
cdr3_aa: CSSSPSWNTGELFF

j_call: TRBJ1-6
v_call: TRBV10-3
cdr3_aa: CAISERGGLESPLHF

j_call: TRBJ2-5
v_call: TRBV4-2
cdr3_aa: CASTVGGLIQETQYF

j_call: TRBJ1-2
v_call: TRBV27
cdr3_aa: CASSLGPGVSYGYTF

j_call: TRBJ2-1
v_call: TRBV5-1
cdr3_aa: CASSLASSYNEQFF

j_call: TRBJ1-6
v_call: TRBV6-4
cdr3_aa: CASSLWGGSPLHF

j_call: TRBJ1-1
v_call: TRBV14
cdr3_aa: CASSQQNTEAFF

j_call: TRBJ2-3
v_call: TRBV5-1
cdr3_aa: CASSSGLAGGVPDTQYF

j_call: TRBJ1-5
v_call: TRBV28
cdr3_aa: CASSPGTSSNQPQHF

j_call: TRBJ1-4
v_call: TRBV5-5
cdr3_aa: CASSYRVTDEKLFF